What follows is one TCR beta chain and its context. Its antigen is unknown. The sample is drawn from a study of shared clonotypes between healthy human individuals. About the study: CD4 naive cells filled three plates per donor, CD4 memory three, CD8 naive two and CD8 memory one. Study-wide results and caveats: Non-shared clonotypes had lower generation probabilities than those shared by all four donors.

The CDR3 spans 16 residues. Trimming shortened V by 3 bases and J by 2 bases, and 16 bases separated the two germline ends. Germline V gene data show CDR1 as LGHNA and CDR2 as YNFKEQ. Only CD45RO-negative cells positively selected for CCR7 counted as naive CD8 cells, so terminally differentiated effector memory CD45RA+ cells were excluded. Generated by immunoSEQ multiplex PCR, the TCRdb table keeps only in-frame clones and is missing some. The table includes 550,000 to 750,000 clones, 90% to 95% detected once. This sequence was found in a man aged 25-40 years in good health. The rearrangement uses TRBV4-2 and TRBJ2-5; a weak D match, TRBD1 (5 bases). Sequences were obtained from naive CD8+ T cells sorted from blood. CDR3 sequence: CASSHLTAGIQETQYF. Here the CDR3 DNA reads TGTGCCAGCAGCCATTTAACCGCAGGGATACAAGAGACCCAGTACTTC.